This is a list of T cell receptor beta chains from one sample in a study of response to subunit inactivated influenza vaccine. TCRdb processed the RT-PCR reads anew with MiXCR; each CDR3 protein has one entry. This sample has some 540,000 distinct CDR3 sequences, with less than 25% found just once. The same sample was also studied in work on T cells expressing NK-cell markers.

The sequences come from CD4+ T cells sorted from PBMCs, collected less than 13 days after vaccination. All receptors come from a man aged 50 to 59 who received an inactivated influenza vaccine. Both conserved end residues are part of each CDR3. A D gene is named only where the DNA matches it firmly. Clone size is shown for a subset of rows, as once, few, many or a class of expanded clone.

D gene,clone size,V gene,J gene,CDR3 DNA,CDR3 protein
TRBD1,few,TRBV24-1,TRBJ2-5,TGTGCCACCAGTGATTTCCTCGGGACAGGGGTTCGAGAGACCCAGTACTTC,CATSDFLGTGVRETQYF
TRBD1,-,TRBV19,TRBJ1-6,TGTGCCAGTAGCCAGACAGGGAATAATTCACCCCTCCACTTT,CASSQTGNNSPLHF
TRBD2,-,TRBV5-6,TRBJ2-3,TGTGCCAGCAGCTTGTGGGGGACTAGCGGGGGGCCTACCCGTGGTACGCAGTATTTT,CASSLWGTSGGPTRGTQYF
-,few,TRBV12-3/TRBV12-4,TRBJ2-3,TGTGCCAGCAGTTTAAGGCCTCGCACAGATACGCAGTATTTT,CASSLRPRTDTQYF
TRBD2,-,TRBV4-2,TRBJ2-1,TGTGCCAGCAGCCAAGTAGTCACTAGCGGGAGCGATGAGCAGTTCTTC,CASSQVVTSGSDEQFF
-,many,TRBV29-1,TRBJ2-3,TGCAGCGTTGAAATCCTCTATACCAAAGGAAGAGATACGCAGTATTTT,CSVEILYTKGRDTQYF
-,many,TRBV20-1,TRBJ2-2,TGCAGTGCTAGAGATCTGGAACACGCGAACACCGGGGAGCTGTTTTTT,CSARDLEHANTGELFF
-,-,TRBV20-1,TRBJ2-4,TGCAGTGCTCCTACCCATGGGGCGCACAAAAACATTCAGTACTTC,CSAPTHGAHKNIQYF
TRBD2,many,TRBV7-2,TRBJ2-7,TGTGCCAGCAGCCAACTAGCGGGAGGCTACGAGCAGTACTTC,CASSQLAGGYEQYF
-,-,TRBV19,TRBJ2-2,TGTGCCAGTAGTATAGAAGGCGCGAACACCGGGGAGCTGTTTTTT,CASSIEGANTGELFF
-,few,TRBV18,TRBJ2-1,TGTGCCAGCTCACCTCTTAGACTGCAAAATGAGCAGTTCTTC,CASSPLRLQNEQFF
TRBD2,many,TRBV20-1,TRBJ2-3,TGCAGTGCTAGAGACGCCCAACTAGCGGGATACACAGATACGCAGTATTTT,CSARDAQLAGYTDTQYF
TRBD1,-,TRBV5-1,TRBJ1-1,TGCGCCAGCAGCCAAGCACCCCGGGACAGGGGGATAGCTTTCTTT,CASSQAPRDRGIAFF
-,many,TRBV29-1,TRBJ2-3,TGCAGCGTTGTCCCAAGCACAGATACGCAGTATTTT,CSVVPSTDTQYF
TRBD2,-,TRBV5-1,TRBJ2-1,TGCGCCAGCAGCTTGGGCGCTGCGGGGGGTCAAGGCTTTGTGCAGTTCTTC,CASSLGAAGGQGFVQFF
TRBD2,-,TRBV9,TRBJ2-7,TGTGCCAGCAGCGCCGGTTTGCGGGAGTTATCCTACGAGCAGTACTTC,CASSAGLRELSYEQYF
-,few,TRBV29-1,TRBJ2-7,TGCAGCGTGGAGGACGGCTCCTACGAGCAGTACTTC,CSVEDGSYEQYF
TRBD1,-,TRBV18,TRBJ2-5,TGTGCCAGCTCAAGGACAGGGGCCGGCCAAGAGACCCAGTACTTC,CASSRTGAGQETQYF
TRBD1,-,TRBV6-1,TRBJ2-5,TGTGCCAGCACCTACACGGGGACAGACCAAGAGACCCAGTACTTC,CASTYTGTDQETQYF
TRBD1,few,TRBV18,TRBJ2-4,TGTGCCAGCTCACCACCGTCAGGGGGCTGGAACATTCAGTACTTC,CASSPPSGGWNIQYF
-,once,TRBV7-2,TRBJ2-3,TGTGCCAGCAGCTTAGGGGTCCCGAGGACAGATACGCAGTATTTT,CASSLGVPRTDTQYF
-,few,TRBV5-1,TRBJ1-1,TGCGCCAGCAGCTTCTCCATGCGCAGGGATGAGGTGGCTTTCTTT,CASSFSMRRDEVAFF
TRBD1,-,TRBV20-1,TRBJ1-1,TGCAGTGCCCCGACAGGGGTGAACACTGAAGCTTTCTTT,CSAPTGVNTEAFF
TRBD1,-,TRBV4-1,TRBJ2-3,TGCGCCAGCAGCCAAGATCCGACAGGGCCTATCACAGATACGCAGTATTTT,CASSQDPTGPITDTQYF
-,-,TRBV12-3/TRBV12-4,TRBJ1-2,TGTGCCAGCAGTCCGGTAGATCCCCTTAATGGCTACACCTTC,CASSPVDPLNGYTF
-,-,TRBV24-1,TRBJ2-6,TGTGCCACCAGTGACCCCGGCCAACACTCTGGGGCCAACGTCCTGACTTTC,CATSDPGQHSGANVLTF
TRBD1,few,TRBV24-1,TRBJ2-1,TGTGCCACCAGTGATTGGACAGGGAAAACTGAGCAGTTCTTC,CATSDWTGKTEQFF
-,-,TRBV28,TRBJ2-7,TGTGCCAGCACATCCCGTAGGGGAGCCCGCTCCTACGAGCAGTACTTC,CASTSRRGARSYEQYF
-,few,TRBV4-1,TRBJ1-5,TGCGCCAGCAGCCAAGTAGGAGATCAGCCCCAGCATTTT,CASSQVGDQPQHF
TRBD2,-,TRBV11-1,TRBJ2-5,TGTGCCAGCAGCTTTTCAGCGCGGGAGGCGACCCAGTACTTC,CASSFSAREATQYF
TRBD2,many,TRBV12-3/TRBV12-4,TRBJ2-1,TGTGCCAGCAGACTCGGTAGCGGGGTCTACAATGAGCAGTTCTTC,CASRLGSGVYNEQFF
-,-,TRBV4-2,TRBJ2-3,TGTGCCAGCAGCCAAGATAAGGGACACACAGATACGCAGTATTTT,CASSQDKGHTDTQYF
TRBD2,-,TRBV11-2,TRBJ2-1,TGTGCCAGCAGCTCTACTAGCGGGAGTTTCAATGAGCAGTTCTTC,CASSSTSGSFNEQFF
TRBD1,-,TRBV19,TRBJ1-5,TGTGCCAGCAGAGACAGGGGGCCTCAGCCCCAGCATTTT,CASRDRGPQPQHF
-,-,TRBV4-3,TRBJ2-1,TGCGCCAGCAGCCAAGGGGACGGAGTTTACAATGAGCAGTTCTTC,CASSQGDGVYNEQFF
TRBD2,few,TRBV20-1,TRBJ2-7,TGCAGTGCTAGAGCGTCCGGGGGGGTCTCCTACGAGCAGTACTTC,CSARASGGVSYEQYF
-,-,TRBV29-1,TRBJ1-1,TGCAGCGTTGTTGGAGACACACGGACTGAAGCTTTCTTT,CSVVGDTRTEAFF
-,-,TRBV5-1,TRBJ1-2,TGCGCCAGCAGAGTCAGAGGACTCGGAGATGGCTACACCTTC,CASRVRGLGDGYTF
-,-,TRBV7-9,TRBJ1-1,TGTGCCAGCAGCTTTGGTGGGGTGGCGAACACTGAAGCTTTCTTT,CASSFGGVANTEAFF
-,-,TRBV20-1,TRBJ2-7,TGCAGTGCTAGAGATGGCCGTCTGGGGGACGAGCAGTACTTC,CSARDGRLGDEQYF
-,few,TRBV12-3/TRBV12-4,TRBJ2-2,TGTGCCAGCAGCCGAACAGTCACCGGGGAGCTGTTTTTT,CASSRTVTGELFF
TRBD1,few,TRBV29-1,TRBJ1-2,TGCAGCGTTGATGGGACAGGGGGCCGGATGGGCGGCTACACCTTC,CSVDGTGGRMGGYTF
-,many,TRBV6-6,TRBJ2-5,TGTGCCAGCAGTCGGGCCGCGGCGGAGACCCAGTACTTC,CASSRAAAETQYF
-,once,TRBV7-9,TRBJ2-3,TGTGCCAGCACCGGACGGGTGGGGAACACAGATACGCAGTATTTT,CASTGRVGNTDTQYF
-,-,TRBV12-3/TRBV12-4,TRBJ2-3,TGTGCCAGCAGTTGGGATAGCTTGGGTACGCAGTATTTT,CASSWDSLGTQYF
-,few,TRBV2,TRBJ2-3,TGTGCCAGCAGTGAGTCGAGCCCCAGCACAGATACGCAGTATTTT,CASSESSPSTDTQYF